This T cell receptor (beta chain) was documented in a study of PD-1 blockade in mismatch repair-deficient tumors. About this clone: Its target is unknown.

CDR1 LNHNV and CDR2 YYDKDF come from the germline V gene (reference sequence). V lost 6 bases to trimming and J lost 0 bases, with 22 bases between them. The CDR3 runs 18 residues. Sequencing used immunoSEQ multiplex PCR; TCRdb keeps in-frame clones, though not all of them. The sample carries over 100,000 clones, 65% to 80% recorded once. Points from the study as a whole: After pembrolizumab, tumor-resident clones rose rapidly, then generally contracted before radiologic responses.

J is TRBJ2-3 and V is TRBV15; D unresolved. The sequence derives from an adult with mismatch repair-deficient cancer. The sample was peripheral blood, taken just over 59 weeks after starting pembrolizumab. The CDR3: CATRKESALPLSTDTQYF. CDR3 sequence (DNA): TGTGCCACCAGGAAAGAGAGTGCCCTTCCCTTAAGCACAGATACGCAGTATTTT. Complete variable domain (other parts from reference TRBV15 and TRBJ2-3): DAMVIQNPRYQVTQFGKPVTLSCSQTLNHNVMYWYQQKSSQAPKLLFHYYDKDFNNEADTPDNFQSRRPNTSFCFLDIRSPGLGDTAMYLCATRKESALPLSTDTQYFGPGTRLTVL.